This T cell receptor (beta chain) is drawn from a study of blood T cell repertoires in COVID-19. Study context: Nucleic acid was either cDNA or gDNA, and it came from T cells, B-cell-depleted T cells, or PBMCs.

Original processing notes: Nucleated cell number was recorded as an estimate derived from reference gene primer amplification. Sequencing used immunoSEQ multiplex PCR; TCRdb keeps in-frame clones, though not all of them. D and trimming come from the DNA, and the V and J calls and clone size come from that table. The repertoire includes 100,000 to 150,000 clones, around 90% of them detected once, and nearly 0.9% sits in the top ten. There are 14 residues in the CDR3. Trimming left V 0 bases short and J 2 bases short, with 8 bases between. Germline V gene data show CDR1 as SGDLS and CDR2 as YYNGEE. The specimen was peripheral blood. The receptor was isolated from a woman aged 50 to 60 with active or convalescent COVID-19. The chain carries TRBV9 and TRBJ2-5; D uncertain. The CDR3 protein is CASSVDPRQETQYF. The CDR3 bases are TGTGCCAGCAGCGTAGATCCTAGGCAAGAGACCCAGTACTTC.